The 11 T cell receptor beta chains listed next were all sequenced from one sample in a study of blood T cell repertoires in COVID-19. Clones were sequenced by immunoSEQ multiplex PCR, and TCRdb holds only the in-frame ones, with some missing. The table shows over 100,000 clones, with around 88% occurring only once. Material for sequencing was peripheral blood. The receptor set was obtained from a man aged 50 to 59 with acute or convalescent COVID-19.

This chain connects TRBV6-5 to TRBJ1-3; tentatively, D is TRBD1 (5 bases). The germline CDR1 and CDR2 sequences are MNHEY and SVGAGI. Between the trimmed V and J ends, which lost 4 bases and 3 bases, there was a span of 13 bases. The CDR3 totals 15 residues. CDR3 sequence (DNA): TGTGCCAGCAGTTTGTCAGGGATAGGTGGAAACACCATATATTTT. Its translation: CASSLSGIGGNTIYF.

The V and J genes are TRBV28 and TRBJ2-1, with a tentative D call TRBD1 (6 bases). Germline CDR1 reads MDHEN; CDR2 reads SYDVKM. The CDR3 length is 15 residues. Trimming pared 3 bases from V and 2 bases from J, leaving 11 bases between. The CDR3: CASSFQGLTYNEQFF. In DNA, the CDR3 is TGTGCCAGCAGTTTCCAGGGGCTAACCTACAATGAGCAGTTCTTC.

In DNA form, the CDR3 reads TGTGCCAGCAGTGGACAGGGGGCACTGGGGGAGCTGTTTTTT. It specifies CASSGQGALGELFF. This sequence joins TRBV2 and TRBJ2-2; 10 positions match TRBD1. V shed 4 bases and J 8 bases; nucleotides not matched to a gene: 4. In germline, CDR1 is SNHLY, CDR2 FYNNEI. CDR3 length equals 14 residues.

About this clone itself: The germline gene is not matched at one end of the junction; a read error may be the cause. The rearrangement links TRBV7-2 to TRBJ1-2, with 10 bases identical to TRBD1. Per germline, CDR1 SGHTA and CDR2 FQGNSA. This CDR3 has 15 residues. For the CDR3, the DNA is TGTGCCAGCACCTTAGGACAGGGGGCTAACTATGGCTACACCTTC. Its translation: CASTLGQGANYGYTF. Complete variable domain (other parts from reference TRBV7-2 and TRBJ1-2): GAGVSQSPSNKVTEKGKDVELRCDPISGHTALYWYRQSLGQGLEFLIYFQGNSAPDKSGLPSDRFSAERTGGSVSTLTIQRTQQEDSAVYLCASTLGQGANYGYTFGSGTRLTVV.

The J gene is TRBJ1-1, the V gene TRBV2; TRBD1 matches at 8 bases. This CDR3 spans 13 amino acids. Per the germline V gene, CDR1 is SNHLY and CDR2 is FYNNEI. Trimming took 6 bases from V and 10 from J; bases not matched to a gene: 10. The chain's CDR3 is CASRSGQGRGAFF. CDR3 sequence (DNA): TGTGCCAGCAGGAGCGGACAGGGCCGAGGAGCTTTCTTT.

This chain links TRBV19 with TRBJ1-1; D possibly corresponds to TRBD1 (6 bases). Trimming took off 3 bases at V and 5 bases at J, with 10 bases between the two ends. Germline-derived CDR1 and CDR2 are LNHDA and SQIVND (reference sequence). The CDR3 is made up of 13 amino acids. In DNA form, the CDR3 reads TGTGCCAGTAGTATTGGCCAGGGGACTGAAGCTTTCTTT. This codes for CASSIGQGTEAFF.

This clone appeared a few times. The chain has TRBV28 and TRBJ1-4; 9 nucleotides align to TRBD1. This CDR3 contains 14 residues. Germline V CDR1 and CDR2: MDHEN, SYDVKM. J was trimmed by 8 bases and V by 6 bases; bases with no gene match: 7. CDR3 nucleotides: TGTGCCAGCAGCCGGGACAGGGTTCGGGAAAAACTGTTTTTT. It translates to CASSRDRVREKLFF.

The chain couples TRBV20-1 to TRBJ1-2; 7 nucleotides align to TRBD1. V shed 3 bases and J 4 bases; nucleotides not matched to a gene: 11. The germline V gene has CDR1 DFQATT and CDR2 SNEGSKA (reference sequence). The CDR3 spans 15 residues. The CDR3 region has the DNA TGCAGTGCTAGTGAGTCGGCAGGGGGTGCCTATGGCTACACCTTC. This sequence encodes CSASESAGGAYGYTF.

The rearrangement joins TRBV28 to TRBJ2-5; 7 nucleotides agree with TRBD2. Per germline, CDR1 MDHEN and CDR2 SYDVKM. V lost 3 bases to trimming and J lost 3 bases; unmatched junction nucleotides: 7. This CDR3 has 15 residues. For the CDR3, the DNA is TGTGCCAGCAGTTTCGGGCGGGGGAAAAAAGAGACCCAGTACTTC. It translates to CASSFGRGKKETQYF.

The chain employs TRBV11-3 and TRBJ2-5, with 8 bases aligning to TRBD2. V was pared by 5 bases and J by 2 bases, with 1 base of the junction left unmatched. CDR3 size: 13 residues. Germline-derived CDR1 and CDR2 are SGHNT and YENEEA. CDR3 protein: CASSPSGQETQYF. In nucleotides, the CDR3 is TGTGCCAGCAGCCCTAGCGGGCAAGAGACCCAGTACTTC.

The CDR3 nucleotides read TGTGCCAGCACCGACCAGCGGCTCCGTGGCTACACCTTC. It translates to CASTDQRLRGYTF. The chain employs TRBV5-8 and TRBJ1-2; the D is unclear. V was clipped by 6 bases and J by 7 bases, with 16 bases between them. Germline assignment: CDR1 SGHTS and CDR2 YDEGEE. This CDR3 has 13 residues.